The 27 T cell receptor beta chains in this list originate from one sample, sequenced in a study of metastatic and nonmetastatic thyroid tumors. Ahead of thyroid surgery, no patient had received treatment of any kind. Through MiXCR, TCRdb re-clonotyped the PCR reads. This table holds about 33,000 clones, roughly a sixth found once. The sequenced sample was blood. The source of these receptors is a male donor with papillary thyroid cancer or a benign thyroid nodule (not recorded which). Some clones in this sample may be carry-over from other donors' samples.

At least ten counts were recorded for this clone. The chain carries TRBV20-1 and TRBJ2-2; 7 nucleotides line up with TRBD2. Losses at the gene ends were 1 base for V and 5 bases for J; bases not matched to a gene: 10. The CDR3 is 16 amino acids. CDR1 and CDR2 (germline): DFQATT, SNEGSKA (reference sequence). CDR3 coding DNA: TGCAGTGCTAGAGGACATGTAGCGGGTCAAACCGGGGAGCTGTTTTTT. This encodes CSARGHVAGQTGELFF.

The genes are TRBV20-1 and TRBJ2-7; tentatively, D is TRBD1 (5 bases). The CDR3 has 16 amino acids. The V end lost 2 bases, the J end lost 3 bases, and 20 bases lay between the germline ends. The germline V gene encodes CDR1 DFQATT and CDR2 SNEGSKA (reference sequence). The CDR3 DNA is TGCAGTGCTAGAAAGGGGTCGTTGAGCCAGGGCTACGAGCAGTACTTC. Amino acid sequence: CSARKGSLSQGYEQYF.

This clone was picked up many times. J is TRBJ2-1 and V is TRBV24-1; TRBD2 matches at 11 bases. V trimming: 9 bases; J trimming: 4 bases; junction bases outside the gene matches: 4. Germline V gene data show CDR1 as KGHDR and CDR2 as SFDVKD. The CDR3 loop spans 14 amino acids. The CDR3 loop is CATLGLAAYNEQFF. The CDR3 nucleotides read TGTGCCACCTTGGGACTAGCGGCTTACAATGAGCAGTTCTTC.

This clone was counted a few times. This clone may be a read error of a much larger clone one base away. No conserved phenylalanine or tryptophan ends this CDR3, so it is likely a read error. The chain recombines TRBV18 with TRBJ2-1, with 9 bases identical to TRBD2. There are 13 residues in the CDR3. CDR1 is KGHSH, CDR2 LQKENI, per germline. J gave up 5 bases and V 4 bases, and 0 bases lay outside the gene matches. In DNA, the CDR3 is TGTGCCAGCTCACTAGCGGGGGACAATGAGCAGTTCCTC. Amino acid sequence: CASSLAGDNEQFL.

This clone was observed a handful of times. The V and J genes are TRBV20-1 and TRBJ2-7; 7 nucleotides align to TRBD2. V lost 5 bases, J lost 3 bases, and 10 bases stayed unmatched. CDR3 size: 14 residues. Per the germline V gene, CDR1 is DFQATT and CDR2 is SNEGSKA (reference sequence). The CDR3 spells CSAPMPGRLYEQYF. In DNA form, the CDR3 reads TGCAGTGCTCCGATGCCCGGGAGGCTCTACGAGCAGTACTTC.

About this clone itself: The junction differs from germline at one of its ends, possibly a read error. The V call is TRBV2, the J call TRBJ1-6; D gene unclear. CDR1 is SNHLY and CDR2 is FYNNEI in the germline V gene. The CDR3 runs to 13 residues. The CDR3 spells CASRRAYNSLLHF. The CDR3 DNA sequence: TGTGCCAGCAGAAGAGCCTATAATTCACTCCTCCACTTT.

This clone was found a few times. The CDR3 region has the DNA TGTGCCAGCACATACGCCGTGACAGGTCTCACCGGGGAGCTGTTTTTT. Its translation: CASTYAVTGLTGELFF. This chain links TRBV6-1 with TRBJ2-2, with TRBD1 as a possible D gene (6 bases). Trimming shortened V by 7 bases and J by 4 bases, and 19 bases separated the two germline ends. Germline assignment: CDR1 MNHNS and CDR2 SASEGT. The CDR3 consists of 16 residues.

In this sample, this clone turned up a few times. This may be a read error, as it is one base from a much larger clone. This CDR3 is missing its conserved last phenylalanine or tryptophan, likely due to a read error. V usage is TRBV10-3 and J usage is TRBJ2-7, with TRBD1 identical over 10 bases. CDR1 is ENHRY, CDR2 SYGVKD, per germline. CDR3 length: 15 residues. J gave up 4 bases and V 7 bases, and 10 bases lay outside the gene matches. The CDR3 is CAITPETGGFYEQYL. CDR3 bases: TGTGCCATCACCCCCGAGACAGGGGGCTTTTACGAGCAGTACCTC.

A note on this clone: One end of the junction is discordant with germline, which a read error may explain. J is TRBJ2-2 and V is TRBV30, with D possibly called TRBD1 or TRBD2 (5 bases each). This CDR3 is 15 amino acids long. Germline CDR1 GTSNPN, CDR2 SVGIG (reference sequence). This CDR3 is CAWKMVGVYTWELFF. The CDR3 coding sequence is TGTGCCTGGAAGATGGTGGGGGTGTACACCTGGGAGCTGTTTTTT. The complete variable domain, with remaining parts taken from reference TRBV30 and TRBJ2-2, reads SQTIHQWPATLVQPVGSPLSLECTVEGTSNPNLYWYRQAAGRGLQLLFYSVGIGQISSEVPQNLSASRPQDRQFILSSKKLLLSDSGFYLCAWKMVGVYTWELFFGEGSRLTVL.

In its sample, this clone was seen many times. The V and J genes are TRBV25-1 and TRBJ2-5; 9 positions agree with TRBD2. In germline, CDR1 is MGHDK, CDR2 SYGVNS. Losses at the gene ends were 3 bases for V and 5 bases for J; bases not matched to a gene: 4. The CDR3 runs 14 residues. The CDR3 DNA reads TGTGCCAGCAGTGATAGCGGGAGCGCTGAGACCCAGTACTTC. Translated, it gives CASSDSGSAETQYF.

This clone has just a few counts. V usage is TRBV21-1 and J usage is TRBJ2-1; the table's TRBD1 call for D was not verified on the DNA. TRBV21-1 is given as a pseudogene. The CDR3 runs to 22 residues. The CDR3 here is CASSRTTGLGPRSGRSDNEQFF. CDR3 DNA: TGTGCCAGCAGCAGAACCACAGGGCTCGGGCCTCGGAGCGGGAGATCTGACAATGAGCAGTTCTTC.

This clone was counted at least ten times. CDR3 nucleotide sequence: TGCAGTGCTAGAGATGAGGCCGGGACAGGGGTTTACCACGAGCAGTACTTC. Translating it yields CSARDEAGTGVYHEQYF. J is TRBJ2-7 and V is TRBV20-1; 10 bases align to TRBD1. Germline loops: CDR1 DFQATT, CDR2 SNEGSKA (reference sequence). Trimming removed 0 bases from V and 5 bases from J; junction bases left unmatched: 13. The CDR3 runs 17 residues.

This clone was detected ten times or more. The chain is built from TRBV3-1 and TRBJ2-7; no reliable D call. Germline values: CDR1 LGHDT, CDR2 YNNKEL (reference sequence). There are 15 residues in the CDR3. V lost 1 base to trimming and J lost 3 bases, with 13 bases between them. CDR3 protein: CASSQAPPLLYEQYF. Written as DNA, the CDR3 is TGTGCCAGCAGCCAAGCCCCTCCATTACTCTACGAGCAGTACTTC.

The table lists this clone with many counts. The V call is TRBV5-8, the J call TRBJ2-2; weak D call: TRBD1 (6 bases). Trimming left V 0 bases short and J 5 bases short, with 8 bases between. The CDR3 consists of 14 residues. Germline V gives CDR1 SGHTS, CDR2 YDEGEE. In DNA form, the CDR3 reads TGTGCCAGCAGCTTGGCAGGGGTGACCGGGGAGCTGTTTTTT. Its translation: CASSLAGVTGELFF.

For this clone: The junction does not match germline at one end; this may be a read error. This sequence joins TRBV19 and TRBJ2-2, with D hard to call. The CDR3 has 15 amino acids. Looked up from germline, CDR1 is LNHDA and CDR2 is SQIVND (reference sequence). The CDR3 is CSSSRADANTGELFF. The CDR3 DNA is TGTTCCAGTAGTAGAGCAGACGCGAACACCGGGGAGCTGTTTTTT.

Ten or more counts support this clone. This sequence joins TRBV27 and TRBJ1-1; D is undetermined. CDR1 MNHEY and CDR2 SMNVEV come from the germline V gene (reference sequence). V dropped 0 bases and J dropped 1 base, with 6 bases sitting between them. The CDR3 runs 14 residues. The chain's CDR3 is CASSLSIGNTEAFF. The CDR3 DNA follows: TGTGCCAGCAGTTTATCGATCGGGAACACTGAAGCTTTCTTT.

Only a few counts were recorded for this clone. The junction does not match germline at one end; this may be a read error. V is TRBV28 and J is TRBJ2-3; 7 bases fit TRBD1. The CDR3 runs to 16 residues. Germline V gene lookup returns CDR1 MDHEN and CDR2 SYDVKM. The chain's CDR3 is CASSFTGAVRTDTKYF. The CDR3 DNA is TGTGCCAGCAGTTTCACAGGGGCCGTTAGAACAGATACGAAGTATTTT.

Comments on this clone: A much larger clone is a single base away; this may be a read error. No conserved phenylalanine or tryptophan is present at the end of the CDR3, so a read error is the likely explanation. Because the CDR3's place on the DNA is in doubt, the DNA is left out and the CDR3 is given as listed by TCRdb. V usage is TRBV24-1 and J usage is TRBJ1-5; the table's D gene call, TRBD1, was not cross checked with the DNA. The CDR3 numbers 12 amino acids, ends counted. Germline lookup yields CDR1 KGHDR and CDR2 SFDVKD. The chain's CDR3 is CATSDLRGTRHL.

This clone was recorded at least ten times. The V call is TRBV2, the J call TRBJ2-7; D uncertain. Germline V gene sequence: CDR1 SNHLY, CDR2 FYNNEI. V lost 6 bases, J lost 13 bases, and 13 bases lay in between. This CDR3 contains 10 residues. CDR3: CASSENAPYF. The CDR3 DNA sequence: TGTGCCAGCAGCGAGAACGCCCCATACTTC.

The sample holds many counts of this clone. V is TRBV6-6 and J is TRBJ1-5, with D maybe TRBD1 (5 bases). V was clipped by 2 bases and J by 3 bases, with 8 bases between them. The germline CDR1 and CDR2 sequences are MNHNY and SVGAGI (reference sequence). This CDR3 is built from 14 residues. CDR3 DNA: TGTGCCAGCAGTTACGAGGGGCTCAATCAGCCCCAGCATTTT. It is translated as CASSYEGLNQPQHF.

This clone came up many times. The V call is TRBV10-3, the J call TRBJ2-1; the D gene could be TRBD1 or TRBD2 (5 bases each). The CDR3 has 13 amino acids. CDR1 is ENHRY, CDR2 SYGVKD, per germline. Trimming removed 3 bases from V and 8 bases from J, with 11 bases in between. The CDR3 sequence: CAISDPRDHEQFF. As DNA, the CDR3 is TGTGCCATCAGTGACCCCAGGGACCATGAGCAGTTCTTC.

There are many counts of this clone. V usage is TRBV29-1 and J usage is TRBJ1-3, with TRBD1 matching 7 bases. The length of the CDR3 is 12 residues. CDR1 is SQVTM, CDR2 ANQGSEA, per germline. J was trimmed by 4 bases and V by 8 bases; bases with no gene match: 5. CDR3 in DNA: TGCAGCATACCGGGACAGGGAAACACCATATATTTT. This encodes CSIPGQGNTIYF.

This clone occurred many times. The J gene is TRBJ2-5, the V gene TRBV7-8, with D possibly matching TRBD2 (6 bases). V lost 5 bases to trimming and J lost 5 bases, with 15 bases between them. CDR1 and CDR2 (germline): SGHVS, FQNEAQ. The CDR3 runs 14 residues. CDR3 DNA sequence: TGTGCCAGCAGCAGTAGCGGCCCTGGGGAGACCCAGTACTTC. Translation: CASSSSGPGETQYF.

The CDR3 DNA reads as TGTGCCATCAGTGACCAGCCCGGACTAGCGGGACCCGGGGAGCTGTTTTTT. It encodes CAISDQPGLAGPGELFF. The rearrangement links TRBV10-3 to TRBJ2-2; TRBD2 agrees at 12 bases. The germline CDR1 and CDR2 sequences are ENHRY and SYGVKD. The ends lost 3 bases at V and 6 bases at J; junction bases unmatched: 8. This CDR3 contains 17 residues.

This clone has a count of ten or more. V is TRBV14 and J is TRBJ1-2, with 8 bases aligning to TRBD1. From germline, CDR1 is SGHDN and CDR2 FVKESK. The CDR3 consists of 13 residues. Trimming took 1 base from V and 8 from J; bases not matched to a gene: 3. The CDR3 reads CASSQVRQGGYTF. DNA for the CDR3: TGTGCCAGCAGCCAAGTAAGACAGGGGGGCTACACCTTC.

Many counts were recorded for this clone. The chain couples TRBV5-6 to TRBJ2-1; 10 bases are shared with TRBD1. Germline assignment: CDR1 SGHDT and CDR2 YYEEEE. With V trimmed by 3 bases and J by 9 bases, 9 bases remained unmatched. The CDR3 length is 15 residues. CDR3 nucleotides: TGTGCCAGCAGCTCACCGGGACAGGGGACCGGTGAGCAGTTCTTC. Its translation is CASSSPGQGTGEQFF.

A note on this clone: At one boundary the junction diverges from the germline segment, which might be a read error. The chain couples TRBV9 to TRBJ2-2; D not certain. Germline-derived CDR1 and CDR2 are SGDLS and YYNGEE. The CDR3 is 16 residues long. The CDR3 bases are TGTGTCAGCAGCGTAGGAATCGTCGCGAACACCGGGGAGCTGTTTTTT. It encodes CVSSVGIVANTGELFF.